What follows are 8 T cell receptor beta chains derived from one specimen sequenced in a study of T cell responses to AZD1222 COVID-19 vaccine. The repertoire was sequenced with immunoSEQ multiplex PCR; TCRdb's copy has only in-frame clones and lacks some. The table shows about 170,000 clones, with more than 80% occurring only once. The material sequenced was peripheral blood, taken on day 0 of AZD1222 vaccination. These receptors all come from an adult in good health.

The V gene is TRBV24-1, the J gene TRBJ2-1, with D possibly matching TRBD1 (6 bases). This CDR3 has 15 amino acids. Trimming removed 4 bases from V and 2 bases from J, with 11 bases in between. Looked up from germline, CDR1 is KGHDR and CDR2 is SFDVKD. CDR3 sequence: CATSENRDTYNEQFF. The CDR3 nucleotides are TGTGCCACCAGTGAAAACCGGGACACCTACAATGAGCAGTTCTTC.

The V call is TRBV3-1 (or the pseudogene TRBV3-2), the J call TRBJ1-1; D gene ambiguous. The ends were cut back, 4 bases at V and 3 bases at J, with 15 bases in the middle. Germline V gives CDR1 LGHDT, CDR2 YNNKEL (reference sequence). The CDR3 extends over 15 amino acids. The CDR3 DNA reads TGTGCCAGCAGCCCTCGTCCGGGTGTATACACTGAAGCTTTCTTT. Residues: CASSPRPGVYTEAFF.

The chain combines TRBV7-8 with TRBJ2-2; a weak D match, TRBD2 (5 bases). The germline V gene encodes CDR1 SGHVS and CDR2 FQNEAQ. V lost 5 bases and J lost 3, with 7 bases in between. The length of the CDR3 is 13 residues. This CDR3 reads CASSLRDTGELFF. DNA for the CDR3: TGTGCCAGCAGCCTGCGGGACACCGGGGAGCTGTTTTTT.

The chain joins TRBV5-1 to TRBJ1-1; D ambiguous. The ends were cut back, 3 bases at V and 1 base at J, with 10 bases in the middle. CDR3 length: 14 residues. CDR1 is SGHRS, CDR2 YFSETQ, per germline. This CDR3 reads CASSSTRQNTEAFF. CDR3 nucleotide sequence: TGCGCCAGCAGCTCGACCCGACAGAACACTGAAGCTTTCTTT. Full variable domain (remainder filled in from reference TRBV5-1 and TRBJ1-1): KAGVTQTPRYLIKTRGQQVTLSCSPISGHRSVSWYQQTPGQGLQFLFEYFSETQRNKGNFPGRFSGRQFSNSRSEMNVSTLELGDSALYLCASSSTRQNTEAFFGQGTRLTVV.

The chain combines TRBV12-3 or TRBV12-4 with TRBJ1-2; no clear D. V lost 6 bases and J 5 bases, leaving 10 bases between the germline ends. The length of the CDR3 is 12 residues. CDR3 residues: CASSLTAYGYTF. CDR3 coding DNA: TGTGCCAGCAGCCTTACAGCGTATGGCTACACCTTC.

V usage is TRBV11-2 and J usage is TRBJ1-1; D gene uncertain. The V and J ends lost 0 bases and 3 bases respectively, with 8 bases between them. Germline V lookup: CDR1 SGHAT, CDR2 FQNNGV. The CDR3 loop spans 14 amino acids. CDR3 nucleotides: TGTGCCAGCAGCTTAGATGGCACATACACTGAAGCTTTCTTT. It codes for CASSLDGTYTEAFF.

This CDR3 reads CASSDTSGRDTQYF. The CDR3 bases are TGTGCCAGCAGTGACACGTCAGGGAGGGATACGCAGTATTTT. The chain uses TRBV6-4 and TRBJ2-3; D is possibly TRBD2 (6 bases). The CDR3 has 14 amino acids. The germline V gene encodes CDR1 MRHNA and CDR2 SNTAGT. V was cut by 2 bases and J by 6 bases, with 12 bases left in between.

The genes are TRBV7-6 and TRBJ1-2, with 7 bases that match TRBD1. CDR3 length: 15 residues. CDR1 is SGHVS and CDR2 is FNYEAQ in the germline V gene. J was trimmed by 1 base and V by 4 bases; bases with no gene match: 6. The CDR3 DNA reads as TGTGCCAGCAGCTCTCGGGACAGTATTAACTATGGCTACACCTTC. Protein: CASSSRDSINYGYTF.